The clone carrying this T cell receptor (beta chain) was seen repeatedly, ten times or more. Antigen specificity is unknown. These data come from a study of regulatory T cells in long-lasting Graves disease. Investigators prepared the TCR beta libraries by applying iRepertoire HTBI primers and Arm-PCR of CDR3 regions. TCRdb independently ran MiXCR on the multiplex PCR reads; one entry per CDR3 protein. The sample shows roughly 610,000 distinct CDR3 sequences, about 16% of them seen only once. Study-level results: Thyroid tissue was not studied; only peripheral blood was. Lower TCR diversity was seen in persistent Graves' patients than in newly diagnosed ones.

As for time point: newly diagnosed GD, antithyroid drugs for less than 3 months. PBMCs were the source of the RNA used for TCR sequencing. Peripheral blood, at about 10 milliliters, went into EDTA tubes. The germline V and J ends were trimmed by 1 base and 5 bases, with 5 bases remaining between them. CDR1 LNHNV and CDR2 YYDKDF come from the germline V gene (reference sequence). CDR3 length: 12 amino acids. The data also belong to a second study, concerning T cells in Graves' hyperthyroidism and ophthalmopathy. That paper notes: A 13 V-J model separated ophthalmopathy from stable hyperthyroidism.

The specimen was peripheral blood mononuclear cells (PBMCs), collected at new diagnosis, from a patient treated with antithyroid drugs. The clonotype originates from a woman in her thirties with Graves disease. This rearrangement joins TRBV15 to TRBJ1-2; no clear D. CDR3 in amino acids: CATSRGAYGYTF. In DNA form, the CDR3 reads TGTGCCACCAGCAGAGGAGCATATGGCTACACCTTC.